This T cell receptor beta chain originates from a study of tumor and adjacent non-tumor tissue in lung cancer. The overall study: The patients, around 10 men and several women, were about 31 to 76 with stage I to III disease. Findings and caveats of the study: Compared with tumor, normal lung showed significantly lower TCR diversity.

A modified ARM-PCR protocol with three rounds of nested PCR amplified TCRbeta. TCRdb ran MiXCR on the multiplex PCR reads and lists one entry per CDR3 protein. The sample yields 220,000 or so distinct CDR3 sequences, about 76% seen once. This sample's RNA came from whole unsorted tissue. Chemotherapy-naive patients with new lung cancer underwent thoracic surgery in China, August–late 2014. J was trimmed by 1 base and V by 1 base; bases with no gene match: 3. The germline gives CDR1 SEHNR, CDR2 FQNEAQ (reference sequence). The CDR3 totals 16 residues. This clonotype has only a few counts. The antigen is unknown.

Sequenced material: lung tumor tissue. V is TRBV7-9 and J is TRBJ2-3, with TRBD2 matching over 9 bases. The origin of this receptor is a man between 60 and 75 years old with non-small cell lung cancer. The CDR3 protein is CASSLDLAGRTDTQYF. The CDR3 DNA is TGTGCCAGCAGCTTAGATCTAGCGGGGCGCACAGATACGCAGTATTTT.